The rows below give T cell receptor beta chains drawn from one sample of a study of T cells in Graves' hyperthyroidism and ophthalmopathy. TCRdb recomputed calls from the multiplex PCR reads with MiXCR, one row per CDR3 protein. The table has hundreds of thousands of distinct CDR3 sequences, 46% seen once. Sequenced input: peripheral blood or thyroid tissue (not recorded which). Receptors originate from a woman under 30 with Graves' hyperthyroidism. The CDR3 runs from the conserved cysteine through the conserved F or W. D genes are given only for firm matches. Clone size appears in some rows only: once, few, many, or a class for an expanded clone.

V gene	D gene	J gene	clone size	CDR3 DNA	CDR3 protein
TRBV15	.	TRBJ2-6	.	TGTGCCACCAGCGGACACGGTCGAACTGGGGCCAACGTCCTGACTTTC	CATSGHGRTGANVLTF
TRBV20-1	TRBD2	TRBJ2-7	.	TGCAGTGCTAGAGCCCCGGGACTAGCGCCCTACGAGCAGTACTTC	CSARAPGLAPYEQYF
TRBV7-2	.	TRBJ2-5	few	TGTGCCAGCACCCTAAAAGACTTTCCTACCCAGTACTTC	CASTLKDFPTQYF
TRBV7-9	TRBD1	TRBJ2-5	few	TGTGCCAGCAGCTTGGAGCCGGGACAGGGGCGGGAGACCCAGTACTTC	CASSLEPGQGRETQYF
TRBV14	.	TRBJ1-3	.	TGTGCCAACAGCCCGGGGGCAGGAAACACCATATATTTT	CANSPGAGNTIYF
TRBV25-1	.	TRBJ2-5	.	TGTGCCAGCAGTTACTACGACACACAAGAGACCCAGTACTTC	CASSYYDTQETQYF
TRBV20-1	.	TRBJ1-5	.	TGCAGTGCTAGTCGCAGCAACAATCAGCCCCAGCATTTT	CSASRSNNQPQHF
TRBV2	.	TRBJ2-2	few	TGTGCCAGCACCCCTGGGAGTAACACCGGGGAGCTGTTTTTT	CASTPGSNTGELFF
TRBV6-5	TRBD2	TRBJ2-3	.	TGTGCCAGCAGTTGGACTAGCGGGAAGACAGATACGCAGTATTTT	CASSWTSGKTDTQYF
TRBV10-3	.	TRBJ1-3	many	TGTGCCATCCTCGGGAGCTCTGGAAACACCATATATTTT	CAILGSSGNTIYF
TRBV12-3/TRBV12-4	.	TRBJ2-5	few	TGTGCCAGCAGTCGACTAGTCCAAGAGACCCAGTACTTC	CASSRLVQETQYF
TRBV7-8	TRBD2	TRBJ2-7	.	TGTGCTAGACTAGCGGGAGGACGCGACGGGCAGTACTTC	CARLAGGRDGQYF
TRBV7-9	.	TRBJ1-2	.	TGTGCCAGCAGCGTGAAACAGGGAGCTAACTATGGCTACACCTTC	CASSVKQGANYGYTF
TRBV10-3	TRBD1	TRBJ2-7	.	TGTGCCATCAGCACCCCGAAGGACAGGGGGCCCTACGAGCAGTACTTC	CAISTPKDRGPYEQYF
TRBV12-5	.	TRBJ1-6	.	TGTGCTAGTGGTTCTGGGACGGTTAATTCACCCCTCCACTTT	CASGSGTVNSPLHF
TRBV9	.	TRBJ2-7	few	TGTGCCAGCAGCTTGAGCCGGGACAAGTTCTACGAGCAGTACTTC	CASSLSRDKFYEQYF
TRBV2	.	TRBJ1-4	.	TGTGCCAGCAGGGGAATGTTCACAACTAATGAAAAACTGTTTTTT	CASRGMFTTNEKLFF
TRBV6-5	.	TRBJ1-2	few	TGTGCCAGCAGTTACGATCGGACAGTATACTATGGCTACACCTTC	CASSYDRTVYYGYTF
TRBV19	.	TRBJ1-2	many	TGTGCCAGTAGTGGACAGAAGGGCGACTATGGCTACACCTTC	CASSGQKGDYGYTF
TRBV29-1	TRBD1	TRBJ1-2	many	TGCAGCGGGGGGACAGGGGACTATGGCTACACCTTC	CSGGTGDYGYTF
TRBV6-6	.	TRBJ1-1	.	TGTGCCAGCAGTGAATATGCGGAGGGGACCGAAGCTTTCTTT	CASSEYAEGTEAFF
TRBV2	.	TRBJ2-7	many	TGTGCCAGCAGGATGACTATCGGCGAGCAGTACTTC	CASRMTIGEQYF
TRBV7-2	.	TRBJ1-4	once	TGTGCCAGCAGCCGGAACGGGGGGCGCCGAGCAACTAATGAAAAACTGTTTTTT	CASSRNGGRRATNEKLFF
TRBV2	.	TRBJ1-2	many	TGTGCCAGCAGTGGGGAGACGTTCCGTGGCTACACCTTC	CASSGETFRGYTF
TRBV7-9	.	TRBJ1-5	.	TGTGCCAGCAGCCACGCGGGGGGTGGTGGCAATCAGCCCCAGCATTTT	CASSHAGGGGNQPQHF
TRBV19	.	TRBJ1-1	.	TGTGCCAGTATGAGCGACAGAATGAACACTGAAGCTTTCTTT	CASMSDRMNTEAFF
TRBV15	TRBD1	TRBJ2-7	few	TGTGCCACCAGCAGAGATCAGGGGGCGAGCGAGCAGTACTTC	CATSRDQGASEQYF
TRBV10-3	.	TRBJ1-1	many	TGTGCCAGCGGTACATGGAACACTGAAGCTTTCTTT	CASGTWNTEAFF
TRBV28	.	TRBJ1-6	.	TGTGCCAGCAGTTCCCGGACAGACAGCTCCTATAATTCACCCCTCCACTTT	CASSSRTDSSYNSPLHF
TRBV5-1	.	TRBJ2-2	few	TGCGCCAGCAGCCCCGAGTACACCGGGGAGCTGTTTTTT	CASSPEYTGELFF
TRBV11-2	.	TRBJ1-2	.	TGTGCCAGCAGCTTATATGGTGAGAACTATGGCTACACCTTC	CASSLYGENYGYTF
TRBV7-8	TRBD1	TRBJ2-3	.	TGTGCCAGCAGCTTAACAGGGGACACAGATACGCAGTATTTT	CASSLTGDTDTQYF
TRBV24-1	TRBD1	TRBJ2-5	.	TGTGCCACCCCTCCTAGGACAGGGGTAGAGACCCAGTACTTC	CATPPRTGVETQYF
TRBV7-9	.	TRBJ1-2	once	TGCGCCAGCAGCTCTACCTGGGACGGGGATAACTATGGCTACACCTTC	CASSSTWDGDNYGYTF
TRBV24-1	TRBD1	TRBJ2-7	many	TGTGCCACCAGTGATCAGACAGGGAACGAGCAGTACTTC	CATSDQTGNEQYF
TRBV15	TRBD1	TRBJ1-4	many	TGTGCCACCAGATTGGACAGGGAACGTGAAAAACTGTTTTTT	CATRLDREREKLFF
TRBV7-9	.	TRBJ1-2	few	TGTGCCAGCAGCTTAGGCCGGGCCGCGGGTGTCGGCTACACCTTC	CASSLGRAAGVGYTF
TRBV19	.	TRBJ2-7	.	TGTGCCAGTAGTATCAAGGACGGTTTATCCTACGAGCAGTACTTC	CASSIKDGLSYEQYF
TRBV14	.	TRBJ2-7	.	TGTGCCAGCAGCCATGGGACTTTCTCCTACGAGCAGTACTTC	CASSHGTFSYEQYF
TRBV2	.	TRBJ2-3	.	TGTGCCAAAGCCCGGGCTAGCACAGATACGCAGTATTTT	CAKARASTDTQYF
TRBV10-3	TRBD1	TRBJ2-6	.	TGTGCCAGCAGCCCCCAAGACAGGGCCGGGGCCAACGTCCTGACTTTC	CASSPQDRAGANVLTF
TRBV7-9	.	TRBJ1-6	few	TGTGCCAGCAGCTCCGCCTTTGTGCCTGGGAATTCACCCCTCCACTTT	CASSSAFVPGNSPLHF
TRBV7-6	TRBD1	TRBJ1-6	few	TGTGCCAGCAGTTTGGCACAGGGGGGGAATTCACCCCTCCACTTT	CASSLAQGGNSPLHF
TRBV11-2	.	TRBJ2-6	.	TGTGCCAGCAGCTTTAGTTTGGGGGCTTCTGGGGCCAACGTCCTGACTTTC	CASSFSLGASGANVLTF
TRBV15	.	TRBJ2-6	once	TGTGCCACCAGCAGAGTCGACGCGGGGCCATCCAACGTCCTGACTTTC	CATSRVDAGPSNVLTF
TRBV15	TRBD2	TRBJ2-7	.	TGTGCCACCAGCCGGGAGTTGAGCGGGAGGACCTACGAGCAGTACTTC	CATSRELSGRTYEQYF
TRBV11-2	TRBD2	TRBJ2-7	.	TGTGCCAGCAGTAGGCTAGCGGCCAGCTCCTACGAGCAGTACTTC	CASSRLAASSYEQYF
TRBV20-1	TRBD1	TRBJ2-7	few	TGCAGTGCTCGGGTATCGGGACAGAACTACGAGCAGTACTTC	CSARVSGQNYEQYF
TRBV10-3	TRBD1	TRBJ1-2	.	TGTGCCATCAGTGAGGGAAGGACAGGGGATAACAATGGCTACACCTTC	CAISEGRTGDNNGYTF
TRBV29-1	.	TRBJ1-2	.	TGCAGACCAGGGGCTAACTATGGCTACACCTTC	CRPGANYGYTF
TRBV10-3	TRBD1	TRBJ1-4	many	TGTGCCATCAGTGACTCAAAACAGGGGGAACAGCGCAAACTGTTTTTT	CAISDSKQGEQRKLFF
TRBV12-3/TRBV12-4	.	TRBJ1-6	.	TGTGCCAGCAGTTATGGTGGGAATAATTCACCCCTCCACTTT	CASSYGGNNSPLHF
TRBV9	.	TRBJ1-3	.	TGTGCCAGCAGTGATAGGACAGACTCTGGAAACACCATATATTTT	CASSDRTDSGNTIYF
TRBV29-1	TRBD1	TRBJ1-5	many	TGCAGCGTAGTAACAGGGGGCAATCAGCCCCAGCATTTT	CSVVTGGNQPQHF